This entry concerns a single T cell receptor beta chain. The antigen is undetermined. These data originate in a study of cytomegalovirus exposure and HLA in healthy donors. Study-wide results and caveats: It was confirmed in vitro that a few of the CMV-associated chains were specific for CMV antigens. The authors listed 164 TCR beta chains as cytomegalovirus-associated. One later analysis, an examination of the 120 or so validation repertoires, found that first-cohort TCR clusters tended to co-occur in them.

Produced via immunoSEQ multiplex PCR; TCRdb's table is partial and in-frame only. The repertoire includes more than 150,000 clones, about 80% of them detected once, and around 2.8% sits in the top ten. Unmatched junction bases numbered 8, after V lost 10 bases and J lost 4 bases. This CDR3 region has 13 residues. CDR1 PRHDT and CDR2 FYEKMQ come from the germline V gene (reference sequence). The V and J genes are TRBV13 and TRBJ1-2, with 8 nucleotides matching TRBD1. This clonotype was obtained from a woman younger than 30 in good health and CMV-seropositive. Sequencing was performed on PBMCs. This chain's CDR3 is CATFIQGVYGYTF. The CDR3 DNA reads as TGTGCCACCTTCATACAGGGGGTCTATGGCTACACCTTC.